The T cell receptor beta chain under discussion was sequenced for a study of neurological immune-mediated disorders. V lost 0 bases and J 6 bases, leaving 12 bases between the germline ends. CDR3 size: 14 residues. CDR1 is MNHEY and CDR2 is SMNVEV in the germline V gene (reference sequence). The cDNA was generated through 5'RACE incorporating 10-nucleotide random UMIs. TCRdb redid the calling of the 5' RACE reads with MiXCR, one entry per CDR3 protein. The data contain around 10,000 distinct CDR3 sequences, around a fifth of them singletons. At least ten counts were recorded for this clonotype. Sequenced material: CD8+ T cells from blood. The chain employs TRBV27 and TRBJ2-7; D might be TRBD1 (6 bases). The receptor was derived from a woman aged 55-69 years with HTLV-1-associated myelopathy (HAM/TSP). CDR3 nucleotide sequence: TGTGCCAGCAGTTTATCGTGGCAGGGGACCGAGCAGTACTTC. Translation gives CASSLSWQGTEQYF.